Sequencing of this T cell receptor (beta chain) was carried out in a study of cytomegalovirus exposure and HLA in healthy donors. General observations from the study: Roughly uniform depth of sequencing across donors was assumed in presence/absence analyses.

From germline, CDR1 is MGHRA and CDR2 YSYEKL. CDR3 length: 14 residues. Trimming took 3 bases from V and 6 from J, leaving 14 bases between them. With respect to this clone: The antigen remains undetermined.

Both 60 Vbeta primers and 13 Jbeta primers went into the PCR. Only in-frame clones appear in the TCRdb table, and some are missing; sequencing was by immunoSEQ multiplex PCR. The sample shows around 67,000 clones, approximately 74% of them seen only once. The chain couples TRBV4-1 to TRBJ1-1, with a tentative D call TRBD1 (5 bases). The sample was PBMCs. This sequence originates from a woman between 25 and 40 years old in good health and CMV-seropositive. CDR3 sequence (DNA): TGCGCCAGCAGCCATTACCAGGGTAACCCTGAAGCTTTCTTT. Amino acid sequence: CASSHYQGNPEAFF.